These T cell receptor beta chains were read from a single sample in a study of cytomegalovirus exposure and HLA in healthy donors. The protocol was immunoSEQ multiplex PCR, while the TCRdb copy is restricted to in-frame clones and leaves out a portion. The data show 140,000 to 150,000 clones, 75% to 80% seen once. Input material: PBMCs. These receptors were taken from a male donor in good health and CMV-seronegative. Each CDR3 is given with its conserved first and last residue. Fields, in order: V gene, clone size, J gene, D gene, CDR3 DNA, CDR3 protein. D genes are given only for firm matches. For some rows the clone size is stated as once, few or many, or as a class when expanded; others skip it.

>TRBV7-3|-|TRBJ1-1|TRBD1
TGTGCCAGCAGCCCATCCTCTGGACAGGGGGTGAACGCTGAAGCTTTCTTT
CASSPSSGQGVNAEAFF
>TRBV7-6|-|TRBJ2-3|-
TGTGCCAGCAGCCGTCTAGGCACAGATACGCAGTATTTT
CASSRLGTDTQYF
>TRBV28|-|TRBJ1-2|TRBD1
TGTGCCAGCAGTTTATTGTACGGTCGAAAGGGGACAGACTATGGCTACACCTTC
CASSLLYGRKGTDYGYTF
>TRBV25-1|-|TRBJ2-2|TRBD2
TGTGCCAGCAGGGGGGAGGGTAGCTCCGGGGAGCTGTTTTTT
CASRGEGSSGELFF
>TRBV7-2|-|TRBJ2-7|-
TGTGCCTCCTCCCCCCAGGGGGGAGAAGGGGGTTACGAGCAGTACTTC
CASSPQGGEGGYEQYF
>TRBV7-9|once|TRBJ1-2|-
TGTGCCAGCAGCTTATCCGGGGGTGGGTATGGCTACACCTTC
CASSLSGGGYGYTF
>TRBV5-1|-|TRBJ2-6|TRBD1
TGCGCCAGCAGCTTCGGACAGGGAAGGGCCAACGTCCTGACTTTC
CASSFGQGRANVLTF
>TRBV6-1|once|TRBJ1-2|TRBD1
TGTGCCAGCACCTACACCCAGACAGGGACTGGCGGCTACACCTTC
CASTYTQTGTGGYTF
>TRBV27|-|TRBJ1-5|-
TGTGCCAGCAGTTTACAGGGGAGCGATCAGCCCCAGCATTTT
CASSLQGSDQPQHF
>TRBV14|few|TRBJ1-2|-
TGTGCCAGCAGCCCCTACTCCGGCCAGGGCTATGGCTACACCTTC
CASSPYSGQGYGYTF
>TRBV6-1|-|TRBJ2-7|TRBD1
TGTGCCAGCAGTGCGGACAGGGGTTTATACGAGCAGTACTTC
CASSADRGLYEQYF
>TRBV10-3|once|TRBJ2-3|TRBD2
TGTGCCATCAGTGGGACTAGCGGCTCAGATACGCAGTATTTT
CAISGTSGSDTQYF
>TRBV19|once|TRBJ1-1|-
TGTGCCAGTAGGAGCAGGGACTACACTGAAGCTTTCTTT
CASRSRDYTEAFF
>TRBV12-5|few|TRBJ1-2|-
TGTGCTAGTGGTTTGACAGCCTATGGCTACACCTTC
CASGLTAYGYTF